This T cell receptor beta chain comes out of a study of long-term antiretroviral therapy in people with HIV. For the study at large: In the earliest collections, sampling predates the 2015 immediate-ART recommendation by about a decade.

Study results and caveats: Clones that expanded before ART (that is, prior to treatment) dominated the repertoire at all time points.

Each sample contained roughly 0.85-10 million cryopreserved PBMC, thawed before DNA extraction. As for this clone: Antigen specificity is unknown.

This CDR3 region has 15 residues. CDR1 is MDHEN, CDR2 SYDVKM, per germline. The ends were cut back, 2 bases at V and 6 bases at J, with 14 bases in the middle. At the survey level, the v3.0 immunoSEQ assay was run. Measured with immunoSEQ multiplex PCR; TCRdb has only the in-frame clones, and not every one. Of 30,000 to 40,000 clones listed, 75% to 90% are singletons. This chain connects TRBV28 to TRBJ1-5; possible D gene TRBD1, 5 bases. This clonotype was obtained from a man between 18 and 35 years old with HIV. Sequencing used unsorted PBMCs, obtained 1 year after starting antiretroviral therapy. CDR3 in amino acids: CASSLDAGDGQPQHF. CDR3 nucleotides: TGTGCCAGCAGTTTAGATGCGGGGGATGGTCAGCCCCAGCATTTT.